Described below is a single TCR beta chain sequence and its context. The antigen is not known. This record belongs to a study of cytomegalovirus exposure and HLA in healthy donors. Study at large: It was reported in a later analysis that the approximately 110 validation repertoires used the same platform as the 500 to 700 first-cohort repertoires.

Study-wide results and limits: The listing of roughly 160 TCR beta chains classed them as cytomegalovirus-associated. Diagnosis of cytomegalovirus status made by the classifier reportedly showed high specificity and sensitivity.

Produced via immunoSEQ multiplex PCR; TCRdb's table is partial and in-frame only. The data show some 130,000 clones, 85% to 90% seen once. The donors were members of the validation cohort, which comprised 120 subjects and was separate from the first cohort of fewer than 700 subjects. The germline gives CDR1 KGHSH, CDR2 LQKENI. The trim removed 3 bases at V and 2 bases at J, leaving 5 bases unmatched. CDR3 length: 15 amino acids. The V call is TRBV18, the J call TRBJ1-1, with 8 bases fitting TRBD1. Sequencing was performed on PBMCs. The clonotype originates from a woman between 18 and 29 years old in good health and CMV-seronegative. The CDR3 is CASSPWTGPNTEAFF. As DNA, the CDR3 is TGTGCCAGCTCACCGTGGACAGGGCCAAACACTGAAGCTTTCTTT.